This TCR beta chain was observed in a study of blood T cell repertoires in COVID-19. TCRdb's table, derived via immunoSEQ multiplex PCR, lists solely in-frame clones and lacks some. Of under 150,000 clones in the sample, over 80% were seen once. The sample comprised peripheral blood. The clonotype was recovered from a man in his sixties or seventies with acute or convalescent COVID-19.

The CDR3 sequence is CASTAPGQEFTGELFF. CDR3 DNA sequence: TGTGCCAGCACCGCCCCGGGACAGGAGTTCACCGGGGAGCTGTTTTTT. The chain links TRBV21-1 to TRBJ2-2; the table assigns TRBD1, which was not confirmed against the DNA. TRBV21-1 corresponds to a pseudogene. The CDR3 consists of 16 residues.